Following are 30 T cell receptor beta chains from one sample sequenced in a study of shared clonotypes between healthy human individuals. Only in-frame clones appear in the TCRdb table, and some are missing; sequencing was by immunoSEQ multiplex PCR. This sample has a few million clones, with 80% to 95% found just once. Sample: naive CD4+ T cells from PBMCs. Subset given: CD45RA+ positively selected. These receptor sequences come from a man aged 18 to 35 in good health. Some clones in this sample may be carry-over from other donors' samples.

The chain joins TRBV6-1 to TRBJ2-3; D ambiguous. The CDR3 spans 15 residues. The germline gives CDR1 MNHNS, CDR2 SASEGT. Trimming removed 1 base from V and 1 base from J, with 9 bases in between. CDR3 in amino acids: CASSEGPFRTDTQYF. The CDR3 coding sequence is TGTGCCAGCAGTGAAGGGCCCTTCCGCACAGATACGCAGTATTTT.

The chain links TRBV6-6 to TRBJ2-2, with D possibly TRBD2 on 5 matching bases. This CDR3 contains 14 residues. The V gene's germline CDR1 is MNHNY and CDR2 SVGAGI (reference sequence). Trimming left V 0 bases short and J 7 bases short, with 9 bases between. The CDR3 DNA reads TGTGCCAGCAGTTACTCGATGGGAGTCGGGGAGCTGTTTTTT. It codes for CASSYSMGVGELFF.

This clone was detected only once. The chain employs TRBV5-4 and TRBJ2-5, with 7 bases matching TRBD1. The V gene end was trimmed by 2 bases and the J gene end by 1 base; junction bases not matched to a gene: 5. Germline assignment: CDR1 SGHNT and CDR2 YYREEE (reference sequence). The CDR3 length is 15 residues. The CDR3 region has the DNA TGTGCCAGCAGCTTATACGGACAGGTCCAAGAGACCCAGTACTTC. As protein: CASSLYGQVQETQYF.

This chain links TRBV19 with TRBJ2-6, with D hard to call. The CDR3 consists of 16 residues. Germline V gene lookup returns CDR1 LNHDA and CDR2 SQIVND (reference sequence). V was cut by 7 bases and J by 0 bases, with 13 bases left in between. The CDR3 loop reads CASTEAQRSGANVLTF. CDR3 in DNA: TGTGCCAGTACCGAAGCGCAGCGCTCTGGGGCCAACGTCCTGACTTTC.

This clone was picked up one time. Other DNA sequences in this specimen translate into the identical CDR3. The CDR3 reads CASSVGRDYGYTF. CDR3 nucleotide sequence: TGTGCCAGCAGCGTAGGGAGGGACTATGGCTACACCTTC. This chain connects TRBV9 to TRBJ1-2; the D is unclear. Trimming removed 0 bases from V and 3 bases from J, with 6 bases in between. Germline CDR1 and CDR2: SGDLS and YYNGEE. There are 13 residues in the CDR3.

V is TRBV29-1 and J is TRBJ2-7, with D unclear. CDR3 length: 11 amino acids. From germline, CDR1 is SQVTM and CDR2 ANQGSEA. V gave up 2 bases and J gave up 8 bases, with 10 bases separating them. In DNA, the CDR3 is TGCAGCGTTGAAACGGGCCAGAAGCAGTACTTC. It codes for CSVETGQKQYF.

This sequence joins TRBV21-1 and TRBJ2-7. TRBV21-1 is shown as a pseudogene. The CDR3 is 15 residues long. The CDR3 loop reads CASSKAAFSSYEQYF. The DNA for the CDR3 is TGTGCCAGCAGCAAAGCGGCTTTTAGCTCCTACGAGCAGTACTTC.

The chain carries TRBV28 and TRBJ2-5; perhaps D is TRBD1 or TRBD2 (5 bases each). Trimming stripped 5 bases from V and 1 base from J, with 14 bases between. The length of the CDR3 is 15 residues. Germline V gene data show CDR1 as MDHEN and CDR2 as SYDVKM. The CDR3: CASSQMGRIQETQYF. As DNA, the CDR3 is TGTGCCAGCAGTCAGATGGGACGAATCCAAGAGACCCAGTACTTC. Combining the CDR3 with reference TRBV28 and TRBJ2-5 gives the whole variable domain DVKVTQSSRYLVKRTGEKVFLECVQDMDHENMFWYRQDPGLGLRLIYFSYDVKMKEKGDIPEGYSVSREKKERFSLILESASTNQTSMYLCASSQMGRIQETQYFGPGTRLLVL.

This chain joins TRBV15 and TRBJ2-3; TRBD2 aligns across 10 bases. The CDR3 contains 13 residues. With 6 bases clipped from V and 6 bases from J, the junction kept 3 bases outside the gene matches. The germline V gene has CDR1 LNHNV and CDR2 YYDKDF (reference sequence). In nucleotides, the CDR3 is TGTGCCACCAGGCTAGCGGGAGTTGATACGCAGTATTTT. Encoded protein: CATRLAGVDTQYF. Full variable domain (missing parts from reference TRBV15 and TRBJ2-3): DAMVIQNPRYQVTQFGKPVTLSCSQTLNHNVMYWYQQKSSQAPKLLFHYYDKDFNNEADTPDNFQSRRPNTSFCFLDIRSPGLGDTAMYLCATRLAGVDTQYFGPGTRLTVL.

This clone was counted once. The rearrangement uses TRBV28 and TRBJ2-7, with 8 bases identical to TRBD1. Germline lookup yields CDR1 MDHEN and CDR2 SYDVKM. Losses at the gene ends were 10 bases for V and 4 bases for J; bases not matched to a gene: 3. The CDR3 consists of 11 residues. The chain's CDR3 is CATGQGYEQYF. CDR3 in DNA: TGTGCCACCGGACAGGGTTACGAGCAGTACTTC.

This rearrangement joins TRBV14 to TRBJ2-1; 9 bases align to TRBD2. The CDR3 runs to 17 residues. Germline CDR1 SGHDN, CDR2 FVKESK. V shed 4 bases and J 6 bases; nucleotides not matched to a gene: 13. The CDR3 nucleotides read TGTGCCAGCAGCCTCTCAGAGGGGCTAGCGGGAAGCAATGAGCAGTTCTTC. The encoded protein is CASSLSEGLAGSNEQFF. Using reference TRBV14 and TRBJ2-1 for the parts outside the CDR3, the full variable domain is EAGVTQFPSHSVIEKGQTVTLRCDPISGHDNLYWYRRVMGKEIKFLLHFVKESKQDESGMPNNRFLAERTGGTYSTLKVQPAELEDSGVYFCASSLSEGLAGSNEQFFGPGTRLTVL.

The CDR3 DNA reads as TGTGCCAGCAGCGCCAGAACTGGGACAGCGAGCAATCAGCCCCAGCATTTT. Translated, it gives CASSARTGTASNQPQHF. The J gene is TRBJ1-5, the V gene TRBV9; TRBD1 matches 7 bases. J lost 1 base, V lost 3 bases, and 10 bases had no gene match. The V gene's germline CDR1 is SGDLS and CDR2 YYNGEE. The length of the CDR3 is 17 residues.

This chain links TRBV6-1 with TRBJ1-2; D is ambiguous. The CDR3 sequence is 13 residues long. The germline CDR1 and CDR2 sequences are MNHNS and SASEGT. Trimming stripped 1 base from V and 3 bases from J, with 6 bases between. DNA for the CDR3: TGTGCCAGCAGTGAAGGTCAGGACTATGGCTACACCTTC. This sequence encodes CASSEGQDYGYTF.

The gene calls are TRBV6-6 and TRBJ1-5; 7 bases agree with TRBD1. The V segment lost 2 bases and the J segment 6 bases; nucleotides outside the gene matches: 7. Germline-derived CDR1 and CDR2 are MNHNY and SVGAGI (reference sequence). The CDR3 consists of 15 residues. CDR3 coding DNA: TGTGCCAGCAGTTACGGGCAGGGGGACAGTCAGCCCCAGCATTTT. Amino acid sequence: CASSYGQGDSQPQHF.

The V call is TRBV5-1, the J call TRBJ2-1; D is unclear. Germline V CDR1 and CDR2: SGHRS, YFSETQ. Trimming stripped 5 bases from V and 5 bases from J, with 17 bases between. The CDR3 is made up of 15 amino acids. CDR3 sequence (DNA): TGCGCCAGCAGGCCGGCCTACCGGTTGAACAATGAGCAGTTCTTC. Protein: CASRPAYRLNNEQFF.

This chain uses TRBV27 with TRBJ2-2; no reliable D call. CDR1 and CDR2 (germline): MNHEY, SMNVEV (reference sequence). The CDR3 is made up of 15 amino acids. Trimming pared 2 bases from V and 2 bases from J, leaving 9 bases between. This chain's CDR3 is CASSLVNSNTGELFF. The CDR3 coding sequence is TGTGCCAGCAGTTTAGTAAACTCCAACACCGGGGAGCTGTTTTTT.

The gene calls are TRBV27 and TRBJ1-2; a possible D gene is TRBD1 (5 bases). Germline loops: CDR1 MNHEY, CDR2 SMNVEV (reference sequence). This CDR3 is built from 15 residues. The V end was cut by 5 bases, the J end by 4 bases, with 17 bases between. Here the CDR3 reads CASSALPRGSYGYTF. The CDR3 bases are TGTGCCAGCAGTGCCCTACCCCGGGGGAGCTATGGCTACACCTTC.

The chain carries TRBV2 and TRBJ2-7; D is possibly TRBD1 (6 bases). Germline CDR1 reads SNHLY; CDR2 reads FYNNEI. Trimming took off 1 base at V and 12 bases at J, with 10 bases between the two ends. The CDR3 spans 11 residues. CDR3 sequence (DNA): TGTGCCAGCAGTGAAGACAGGGAACGGTACTTC. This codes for CASSEDRERYF.

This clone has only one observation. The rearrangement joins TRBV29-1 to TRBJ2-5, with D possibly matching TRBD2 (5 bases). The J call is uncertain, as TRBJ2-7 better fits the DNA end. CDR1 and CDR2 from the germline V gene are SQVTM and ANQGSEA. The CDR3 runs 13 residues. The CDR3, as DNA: TGCAGCGCAAGACTAACTAGCTCCTACGAGCAGTACTTC. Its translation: CSARLTSSYEQYF.

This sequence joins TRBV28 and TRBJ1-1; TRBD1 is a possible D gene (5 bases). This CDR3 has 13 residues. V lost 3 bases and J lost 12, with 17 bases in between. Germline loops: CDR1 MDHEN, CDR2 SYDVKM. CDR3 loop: CASSFESGIGTFF. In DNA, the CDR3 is TGTGCCAGCAGTTTTGAGTCAGGGATTGGAACTTTCTTT.

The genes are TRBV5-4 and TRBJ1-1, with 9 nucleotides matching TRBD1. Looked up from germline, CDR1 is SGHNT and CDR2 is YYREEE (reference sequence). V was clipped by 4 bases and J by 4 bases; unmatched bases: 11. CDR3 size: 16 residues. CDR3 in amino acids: CASSHPGQGGSTEAFF. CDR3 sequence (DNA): TGTGCCAGCAGCCACCCGGGACAGGGTGGGAGCACTGAAGCTTTCTTT. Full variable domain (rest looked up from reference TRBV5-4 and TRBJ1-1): ETGVTQSPTHLIKTRGQQVTLRCSSQSGHNTVSWYQQALGQGPQFIFQYYREEENGRGNFPPRFSGLQFPNYSSELNVNALELDDSALYLCASSHPGQGGSTEAFFGQGTRLTVV.

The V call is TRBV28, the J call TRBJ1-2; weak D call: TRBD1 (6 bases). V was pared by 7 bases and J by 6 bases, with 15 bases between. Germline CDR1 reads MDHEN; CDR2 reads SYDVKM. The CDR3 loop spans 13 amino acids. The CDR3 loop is CASIFQGSNGYTF. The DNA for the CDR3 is TGTGCCAGCATTTTTCAGGGGAGTAATGGCTACACCTTC.

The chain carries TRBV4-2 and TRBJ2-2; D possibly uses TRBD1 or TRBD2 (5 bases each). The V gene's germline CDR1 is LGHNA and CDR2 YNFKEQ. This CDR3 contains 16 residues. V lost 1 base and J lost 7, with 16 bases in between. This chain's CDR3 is CASSQAGLGSGGELFF. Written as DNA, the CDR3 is TGTGCCAGCAGCCAAGCGGGGCTGGGGTCGGGCGGGGAGCTGTTTTTT.

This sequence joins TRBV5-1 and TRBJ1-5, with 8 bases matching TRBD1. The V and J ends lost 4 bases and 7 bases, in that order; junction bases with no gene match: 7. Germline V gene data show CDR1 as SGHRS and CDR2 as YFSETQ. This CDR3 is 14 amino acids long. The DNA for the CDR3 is TGCGCCAGCAGCGAGACAGGGACAGGACAGCCCCAGCATTTT. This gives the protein CASSETGTGQPQHF.

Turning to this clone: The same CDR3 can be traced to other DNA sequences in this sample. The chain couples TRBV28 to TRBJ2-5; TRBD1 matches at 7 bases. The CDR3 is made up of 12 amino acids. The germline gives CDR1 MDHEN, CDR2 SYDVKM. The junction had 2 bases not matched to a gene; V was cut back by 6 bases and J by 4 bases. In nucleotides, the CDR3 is TGTGCCAGCAGCGCAGGGGGAGAGACCCAGTACTTC. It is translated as CASSAGGETQYF.

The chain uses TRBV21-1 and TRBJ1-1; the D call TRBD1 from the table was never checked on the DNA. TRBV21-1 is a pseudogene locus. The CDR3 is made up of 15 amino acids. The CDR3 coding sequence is TGTGCCAGCAGCCCGTCGGGGACAACAGACACTGAAGCTTTCTTT. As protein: CASSPSGTTDTEAFF.

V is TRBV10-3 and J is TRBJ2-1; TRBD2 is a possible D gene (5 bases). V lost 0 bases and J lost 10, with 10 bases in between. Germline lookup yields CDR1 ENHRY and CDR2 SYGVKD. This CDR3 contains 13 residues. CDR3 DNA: TGTGCCATCAGTGAGTCCCCGAGACTAGAGCAGTTCTTC. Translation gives CAISESPRLEQFF.

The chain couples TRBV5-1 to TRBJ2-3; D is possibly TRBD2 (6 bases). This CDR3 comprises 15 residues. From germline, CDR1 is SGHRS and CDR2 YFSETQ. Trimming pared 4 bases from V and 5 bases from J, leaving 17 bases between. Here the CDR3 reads CASSPWGGTGDTQYF. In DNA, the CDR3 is TGCGCCAGCAGCCCGTGGGGCGGGACGGGAGATACGCAGTATTTT.

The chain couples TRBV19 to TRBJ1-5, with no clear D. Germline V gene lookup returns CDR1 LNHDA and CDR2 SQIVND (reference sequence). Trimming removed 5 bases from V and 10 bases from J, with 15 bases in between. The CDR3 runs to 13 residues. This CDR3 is CASSLARREPQHF. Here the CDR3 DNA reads TGTGCCAGTAGTCTCGCACGTCGGGAACCCCAGCATTTT.

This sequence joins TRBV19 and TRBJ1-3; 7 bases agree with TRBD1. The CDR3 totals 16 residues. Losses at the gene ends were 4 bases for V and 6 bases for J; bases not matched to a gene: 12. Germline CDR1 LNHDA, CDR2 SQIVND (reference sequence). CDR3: CASSKTGTAETNTIYF. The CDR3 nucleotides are TGTGCCAGTAGTAAAACCGGGACAGCCGAGACAAACACCATATATTTT.